The 17 T cell receptor beta chains given below trace back to one sample, sequenced in a study of blood T cell repertoires in COVID-19. Assay: immunoSEQ multiplex PCR; the TCRdb copy retains only in-frame clones and omits some. In the table there are some 62,000 clones, around 82% of which are singletons. The sequenced sample was peripheral blood. Receptor source: a man in his 60s with COVID-19, enrolled during active disease.

This chain links TRBV2 with TRBJ2-3; TRBD1 aligns across 9 bases. The CDR3 runs to 15 residues. The J segment lost 0 bases and the V segment lost 4 bases, leaving 2 bases of the junction unmatched. Germline lookup yields CDR1 SNHLY and CDR2 FYNNEI. The CDR3 sequence is CASSVDRGSTDTQYF. CDR3 nucleotides: TGTGCCAGCAGTGTGGACAGGGGTAGCACAGATACGCAGTATTTT.

This rearrangement joins TRBV7-9 to TRBJ2-7; D is uncertain. The CDR3 runs to 14 residues. The ends were cut back, 5 bases at V and 6 bases at J, with 17 bases in the middle. In germline, CDR1 is SEHNR, CDR2 FQNEAQ (reference sequence). Here the CDR3 reads CASSPRPGGGEQYF. CDR3 DNA: TGTGCCAGCAGCCCGCGCCCTGGTGGTGGCGAGCAGTACTTC.

The chain has TRBV19 and TRBJ2-2; maybe TRBD1 (6 bases). Trimming left V 3 bases short and J 3 bases short, with 14 bases between. Germline V gene sequence: CDR1 LNHDA, CDR2 SQIVND (reference sequence). The CDR3 extends over 16 amino acids. The CDR3 reads CASSMEVGADTGELFF. CDR3 coding DNA: TGTGCCAGTAGTATGGAGGTGGGGGCCGACACCGGGGAGCTGTTTTTT.

The V and J genes are TRBV20-1 and TRBJ2-5; the D is unclear. CDR3 length: 11 amino acids. Germline loops: CDR1 DFQATT, CDR2 SNEGSKA (reference sequence). CDR3 coding DNA: TGCACCCCTTCTCTGAGTGAGACCCAGTACTTC. This translates into CTPSLSETQYF.

The chain recombines TRBV7-9 with TRBJ2-2; D is unresolved. This CDR3 comprises 14 residues. The germline V and J ends were trimmed by 1 base and 5 bases, with 8 bases remaining between them. Germline loops: CDR1 SEHNR, CDR2 FQNEAQ (reference sequence). The CDR3: CASSLVWPTGELFF. CDR3 sequence (DNA): TGTGCCAGCAGCTTAGTGTGGCCTACCGGGGAGCTGTTTTTT. The complete variable domain, with remaining parts taken from reference TRBV7-9 and TRBJ2-2, reads DTGVSQNPRHKITKRGQNVTFRCDPISEHNRLYWYRQTLGQGPEFLTYFQNEAQLEKSRLLSDRFSAERPKGSFSTLEIQRTEQGDSAMYLCASSLVWPTGELFFGEGSRLTVL.

Only a few counts were recorded for this clone. This rearrangement joins TRBV5-6 to TRBJ1-2; possible D gene TRBD1, 5 bases. V was shortened by 1 base and J by 8 bases, with 15 bases between the two germline ends. The CDR3 has 14 amino acids. Germline V gene lookup returns CDR1 SGHDT and CDR2 YYEEEE. CDR3 protein: CASSLRGRPLGYTF. In DNA, the CDR3 is TGTGCCAGCAGCTTGAGGGGCAGGCCGCTCGGCTACACCTTC.

V is TRBV9 and J is TRBJ2-3, with TRBD1 matching over 7 bases. With 2 bases clipped from V and 0 bases from J, the junction kept 9 bases outside the gene matches. CDR3 length: 17 amino acids. CDR1 SGDLS and CDR2 YYNGEE come from the germline V gene. For the CDR3, the DNA is TGTGCCAGCAGCGTTCCCTCCGGGACAGCTAGCACAGATACGCAGTATTTT. It codes for CASSVPSGTASTDTQYF.

The chain links TRBV4-1 to TRBJ2-7, with 7 bases identical to TRBD1. Germline CDR1 is MGHRA and CDR2 is YSYEKL. This CDR3 has 16 residues. J was trimmed by 2 bases and V by 6 bases; bases with no gene match: 13. The CDR3: CASREGADRNAYEQYF. Written as DNA, the CDR3 is TGCGCCAGCAGAGAAGGGGCGGACAGGAATGCCTACGAGCAGTACTTC.

The chain uses TRBV6-5 and TRBJ2-4; tentative D call: TRBD2 (6 bases). This CDR3 has 12 amino acids. The germline V gene has CDR1 MNHEY and CDR2 SVGAGI. V lost 8 bases to trimming and J lost 6 bases, with 11 bases between them. CDR3: CASGTPGNIQYF. The CDR3 DNA follows: TGTGCCAGCGGGACTCCAGGAAACATTCAGTACTTC.

The V gene is TRBV4-1, the J gene TRBJ1-1, with 10 nucleotides matching TRBD1. The length of the CDR3 is 15 residues. Germline trimming cut 3 bases from V and 3 bases from J; bases unmatched to any gene: 4. Germline CDR1 and CDR2: MGHRA and YSYEKL. The CDR3 is CASSHLGQGDTEAFF. In DNA form, the CDR3 reads TGCGCCAGCAGCCACCTAGGACAGGGGGACACTGAAGCTTTCTTT.

This chain uses TRBV29-1 with TRBJ2-5, with 13 bases fitting TRBD2. J was trimmed by 7 bases and V by 4 bases; bases with no gene match: 9. Germline values: CDR1 SQVTM, CDR2 ANQGSEA. The CDR3 is made up of 15 amino acids. CDR3 coding DNA: TGCAGCGTTGGACTAGCGGGGGGCTTGGGCGGGACCCAGTACTTC. This sequence encodes CSVGLAGGLGGTQYF.

The V and J genes are TRBV5-4 and TRBJ2-2; D perhaps matches TRBD1 (5 bases). V was pared by 3 bases and J by 3 bases, with 12 bases between. CDR3 size: 15 residues. Germline V gene lookup returns CDR1 SGHNT and CDR2 YYREEE (reference sequence). The CDR3 is CASSSGQGDTGELFF. In DNA form, the CDR3 reads TGTGCCAGCAGCTCTGGCCAGGGCGACACCGGGGAGCTGTTTTTT.

CDR3 sequence reads: CASSQALSGPYEQYF. The CDR3 coding sequence is TGTGCCAGCAGCCAAGCTTTGAGCGGGCCCTACGAGCAGTACTTC. The V gene is TRBV4-2, the J gene TRBJ2-7; perhaps TRBD2 as D (6 bases). The CDR3 runs 15 residues. CDR1 LGHNA and CDR2 YNFKEQ come from the germline V gene. Deletions cut 1 base from V and 2 bases from J, with 12 bases between.

This chain joins TRBV30 and TRBJ1-2, with D possibly TRBD1 on 6 matching bases. The V end was cut by 2 bases, the J end by 4 bases, with 14 bases between. Germline CDR1 GTSNPN, CDR2 SVGIG (reference sequence). This CDR3 has 14 amino acids. Written as DNA, the CDR3 is TGTGCCTGGAGTTTCAGGGGCCAAAGCTATGGCTACACCTTC. Amino acids: CAWSFRGQSYGYTF. Filled out from reference TRBV30 and TRBJ1-2, the complete variable domain reads SQTIHQWPATLVQPVGSPLSLECTVEGTSNPNLYWYRQAAGRGLQLLFYSVGIGQISSEVPQNLSASRPQDRQFILSSKKLLLSDSGFYLCAWSFRGQSYGYTFGSGTRLTVV.

The gene calls are TRBV5-5 and TRBJ1-2; weak D call: TRBD1 (6 bases). Germline CDR1 reads SGHKS; CDR2 reads YYEKEE (reference sequence). Trimming stripped 4 bases from V and 4 bases from J, with 11 bases between. The CDR3 spans 13 residues. The CDR3 loop reads CASSQGTIYGYTF. The CDR3 DNA reads as TGTGCCAGCAGCCAGGGGACCATCTATGGCTACACCTTC. The entire variable domain, with the rest obtained from reference TRBV5-5 and TRBJ1-2, is as follows: DAGVTQSPTHLIKTRGQQVTLRCSPISGHKSVSWYQQVLGQGPQFIFQYYEKEERGRGNFPDRFSARQFPNYSSELNVNALLLGDSALYLCASSQGTIYGYTFGSGTRLTVV.

J is TRBJ2-7 and V is TRBV5-1; a weak D match, TRBD1 (5 bases). Between the trimmed V and J ends, which lost 4 bases and 5 bases, there was a span of 22 bases. The CDR3 totals 16 residues. Germline values: CDR1 SGHRS, CDR2 YFSETQ. CDR3 in amino acids: CASSLVFTGSEDEQYF. The CDR3 coding sequence is TGCGCCAGCAGCCTGGTTTTTACAGGTTCGGAAGACGAGCAGTACTTC.

This rearrangement joins TRBV19 to TRBJ1-1; no clear D. V was clipped by 7 bases and J by 0 bases, with 12 bases between them. CDR1 and CDR2 from the germline V gene are LNHDA and SQIVND (reference sequence). This CDR3 is built from 14 residues. The CDR3, as DNA: TGTGCCAGTACCGATTGGCGGATGAACACTGAAGCTTTCTTT. Residues: CASTDWRMNTEAFF.